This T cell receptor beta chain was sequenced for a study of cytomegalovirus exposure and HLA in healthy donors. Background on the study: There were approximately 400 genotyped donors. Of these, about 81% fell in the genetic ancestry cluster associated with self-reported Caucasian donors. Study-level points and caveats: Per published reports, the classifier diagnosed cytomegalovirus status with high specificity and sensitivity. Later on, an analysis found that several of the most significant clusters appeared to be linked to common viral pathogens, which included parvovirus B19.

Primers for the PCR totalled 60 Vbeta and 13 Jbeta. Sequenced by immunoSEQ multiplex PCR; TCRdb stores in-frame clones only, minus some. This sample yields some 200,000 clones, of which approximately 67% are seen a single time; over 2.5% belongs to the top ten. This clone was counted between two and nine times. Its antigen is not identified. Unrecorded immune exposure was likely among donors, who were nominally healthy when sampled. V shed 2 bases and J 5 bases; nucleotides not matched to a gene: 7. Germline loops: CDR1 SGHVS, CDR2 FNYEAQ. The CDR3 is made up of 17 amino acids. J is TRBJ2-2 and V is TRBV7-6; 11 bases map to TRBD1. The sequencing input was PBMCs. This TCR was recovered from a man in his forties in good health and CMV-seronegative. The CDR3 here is CASSLFLDRGRTGELFF. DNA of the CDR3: TGTGCCAGCAGCTTATTCCTGGACAGGGGGCGAACCGGGGAGCTGTTTTTT.